Shown below are 9 T cell receptor beta chains from a single sample sequenced in a study of vaccination and CD4 T cells after COVID-19. Cultured CD4+ T-cell DNA underwent Oncomine TCR Beta short-read sequencing. TCRdb ran MiXCR on the PCR reads and lists one entry per CDR3 protein. The table lists about 21,000 distinct CDR3 sequences, about 52% of them singletons. Their antigens are not known. Sample treatment: approximately nine-day PBMC culture with coronavirus spike peptide pools or control peptides (ViraFEST assay). The specimen sequenced was CD4+ T cells from blood, cultured in vitro. The receptor source for this set is a human donor who had recovered from COVID-19.

This clonotype appeared a few times. One end of the junction is discordant with germline, which a read error may explain. V usage is TRBV20-1 and J usage is TRBJ2-7; D possibly corresponds to TRBD1 (7 bases). The germline gives CDR1 DFQATT, CDR2 SNEGSKA (reference sequence). The CDR3 runs to 13 residues. CDR3 loop: CSATRQGGYEQYF. The CDR3 nucleotides are TGCAGCGCTACCCGCCAGGGGGGATACGAGCAGTACTTC.

The chain recombines TRBV4-3 with TRBJ1-2; D is unclear. The CDR3 sequence is 14 residues long. The V end was cut by 1 base, the J end by 3 bases, with 9 bases between. The germline gives CDR1 LGHNA, CDR2 YSLEER. CDR3 sequence reads: CASSQGAGDYGYTF. In DNA form, the CDR3 reads TGCGCCAGCAGCCAAGGGGCAGGCGACTATGGCTACACCTTC.

CDR3 coding DNA: TGTGCCAGCAGCTCGTACCGGGACAGGGGGGCAGATACGCAGTATTTT. It codes for CASSSYRDRGADTQYF. The chain carries TRBV11-3 and TRBJ2-3, with 11 positions matching TRBD1. This CDR3 spans 16 amino acids. Germline loops: CDR1 SGHNT, CDR2 YENEEA. After removal of 4 bases from V and 4 bases from J, the junction contained 7 bases not matched to a gene. Full variable domain (rest looked up from reference TRBV11-3 and TRBJ2-3): EAGVVQSPRYKIIEKKQPVAFWCNPISGHNTLYWYLQNLGQGPELLIRYENEEAVDDSQLPKDRFSAERLKGVDSTLKIQPAELGDSAVYLCASSSYRDRGADTQYFGPGTRLTVL.

The gene calls are TRBV19 and TRBJ2-2; either TRBD1 or TRBD2 may supply D (6 bases each). The CDR3 consists of 13 residues. V was shortened by 11 bases and J by 1 base, with 11 bases between the two germline ends. Germline V gives CDR1 LNHDA, CDR2 SQIVND (reference sequence). The DNA for the CDR3 is TGTGCCGGGGGGCAGGTGAACACCGGGGAGCTGTTTTTT. Its protein is CAGGQVNTGELFF.

The V gene is TRBV4-2, the J gene TRBJ1-1; 12 bases are shared with TRBD1. The V segment lost 0 bases and the J segment 11 bases; nucleotides outside the gene matches: 7. This CDR3 contains 15 residues. Germline V CDR1 and CDR2: LGHNA, YNFKEQ. Here the CDR3 reads CASSQEGDRGPRAFF. CDR3 in DNA: TGTGCCAGCAGCCAAGAAGGGGACAGGGGGCCCCGGGCTTTCTTT.

This chain uses TRBV7-8 with TRBJ1-5; TRBD1 agrees at 7 bases. Unmatched junction bases numbered 9, after V lost 4 bases and J lost 3 bases. This CDR3 has 16 residues. CDR1 is SGHVS, CDR2 FQNEAQ, per germline. The CDR3: CASSSQRGQVNQPQHF. In nucleotides, the CDR3 is TGTGCCAGCAGCTCCCAGAGGGGGCAGGTCAATCAGCCCCAGCATTTT.

This clonotype was seen a few times. This CDR3 is CASSRNANYGYTF. The CDR3 nucleotides read TGCGCCAGCAGTAGGAATGCTAACTATGGCTACACCTTC. V is TRBV10-1 and J is TRBJ1-2; D is unclear. CDR3 length equals 13 residues. V lost 5 bases, J lost 0 bases, and 7 bases lay in between. Germline values: CDR1 WNHNN, CDR2 SYGVQD (reference sequence).

The table lists this clonotype with a few counts. The chain combines TRBV10-1 with TRBJ2-7; D is ambiguous. The CDR3 contains 13 residues. CDR1 and CDR2 from the germline V gene are WNHNN and SYGVQD (reference sequence). Deletions cut 4 bases from V and 2 bases from J, with 9 bases between. The CDR3 DNA sequence: TGCGCCAGCAGTGCCGGCGGTCCCTACGAGCAGTACTTC. Its translation: CASSAGGPYEQYF.

This clonotype was detected only a few times. The chain joins TRBV20-1 to TRBJ1-2, with 8 bases matching TRBD1. V shed 7 bases and J 0 bases; nucleotides not matched to a gene: 10. Per germline, CDR1 DFQATT and CDR2 SNEGSKA (reference sequence). This CDR3 comprises 15 residues. CDR3 protein: CSGRTGFTANYGYTF. The CDR3 region has the DNA TGCAGTGGTCGGACAGGGTTTACAGCTAACTATGGCTACACCTTC.